The rows below give T cell receptor beta chains drawn from one sample of a study of cytomegalovirus exposure and HLA in healthy donors. Generated by immunoSEQ multiplex PCR, the TCRdb table keeps only in-frame clones and is missing some. The data hold roughly 90,000 clones, with approximately 93% observed a single time. The specimen was PBMCs. Every receptor here comes from a woman aged 30 to 39 in good health and CMV-seropositive. Both conserved end residues are part of each CDR3. A D gene is named only where the DNA matches it firmly. Size values are once, few and many counts, or a class for expanded clones, and some rows have none.

V,size,J,D,DNA,CDR3
TRBV10-2,-,TRBJ1-1,TRBD1,TGCGCCAGCATCCAGGACAGGGCATTGAACACTGAAGCTTTCTTT,CASIQDRALNTEAFF
TRBV11-3,-,TRBJ2-7,-,TGTGCCAGCAGCAAGGACTACTCCTACGAGCAGTACTTC,CASSKDYSYEQYF
TRBV5-1,-,TRBJ2-1,TRBD2,TGCGCCAGCAGCTCGTGGGAGGGCCTCTATGAGCAGTTCTTC,CASSSWEGLYEQFF
TRBV11-2,-,TRBJ2-2,TRBD2,TGTGCCAGCAGCTTACGGGGGGTTGGTACCGGGGAGCTGTTTTTT,CASSLRGVGTGELFF
TRBV5-1,-,TRBJ2-1,-,TGCGCCAGCAGCCGCACCACGGACAGTTACAATGAGCAGTTCTTC,CASSRTTDSYNEQFF
TRBV29-1,-,TRBJ2-4,TRBD1,TGCAGCGTTGGGTCTCGGGGACAGGGAAAGGGGGGGACCAAAAACATTCAGTACTTC,CSVGSRGQGKGGTKNIQYF
TRBV19,few,TRBJ2-7,-,TGTGCCAGTAGTGATCCGGCAGGGGTTGGCTACGAGCAGTACTTC,CASSDPAGVGYEQYF
TRBV5-4,-,TRBJ2-5,-,TGTGCCAGCAGCTTGTGGTTGGAGGAGACCCAGTACTTC,CASSLWLEETQYF
TRBV30,-,TRBJ1-1,-,TGTGCCTGGAGTCCAGGAGGAGAAGTTGAAGCTTTCTTT,CAWSPGGEVEAFF
TRBV7-8,-,TRBJ1-1,-,TGTGCCAGCAGCTCCCACAGCCGTGGGACTGAAGCTTTCTTT,CASSSHSRGTEAFF
TRBV5-1,-,TRBJ2-5,TRBD2,TGCGCCAGCACCTTAGGGAGGGCCCAAGAGACCCAGTACTTC,CASTLGRAQETQYF
TRBV19,-,TRBJ2-1,-,TGTGCCAGTACCCCCGGGGTAGCGTTGTACAATGAGCAGTTCTTC,CASTPGVALYNEQFF
TRBV6-5,once,TRBJ2-5,-,TGTGCCAGCAGTTACTCGCGGGGCCTTCAGACCCAGTACTTC,CASSYSRGLQTQYF
TRBV11-2,-,TRBJ1-5,-,TGTGCCAGCAGCAAGACAGCTCCTGATCAGCCCCAGCATTTT,CASSKTAPDQPQHF
TRBV4-3,-,TRBJ1-1,-,TGCGCCAGCAGCCAAGAGTCGGACACAGGTGGAGCTTTCTTT,CASSQESDTGGAFF
TRBV19,-,TRBJ1-2,-,TGTGCCAGTAATCCGGGACTCTTCGTGGACTATGGCTACACCTTC,CASNPGLFVDYGYTF
TRBV4-1,-,TRBJ2-1,-,TGCGCCAGCAGGGGCAGAAACTACAATGAGCAGTTCTTC,CASRGRNYNEQFF
TRBV5-1,-,TRBJ2-5,TRBD1,TGCGCCAGCAGGGCTGGACAGGGAATCCAGTACTTC,CASRAGQGIQYF
TRBV7-9,-,TRBJ1-1,TRBD1,TGTGCCAGCAGCTTAGTTGGACAGGGGACTGAAGCTTTCTTT,CASSLVGQGTEAFF
TRBV2,-,TRBJ1-5,TRBD1,TGTGCCAGCAATTCAGGGGGAATGAATCAGCCCCAGCATTTT,CASNSGGMNQPQHF
TRBV28,-,TRBJ1-1,-,TGTGCCATTTCCGAGACAGTTAACACTGAAGCTTTCTTT,CAISETVNTEAFF
TRBV9,few,TRBJ2-7,TRBD1,TGTGCCAGCAGCGTAGAACAGGGGAGCAATGAGCAGTACTTC,CASSVEQGSNEQYF
TRBV6-5,-,TRBJ1-1,TRBD1,TGTGCCAGCACGGGACAGATGAACACTGAAGCTTTCTTT,CASTGQMNTEAFF
TRBV28,-,TRBJ2-7,-,TGTGCCAGCAGTTTAATAGCCAGGGGTTACGAGCAGTACTTC,CASSLIARGYEQYF
TRBV6-5,-,TRBJ1-5,-,TGTGCCAGCAGTTACAGTGCGTATAGCAATCAGCCCCAGCATTTT,CASSYSAYSNQPQHF
TRBV5-1,-,TRBJ2-3,TRBD1,TGCGCCTTCCCCGTGACAGGGGGCACAGATACGCAGTATTTT,CAFPVTGGTDTQYF
TRBV29-1,-,TRBJ2-3,-,TGCAGCGCTGTACTAGGTACGCAGTATTTT,CSAVLGTQYF
TRBV27,-,TRBJ2-5,TRBD2,TGTGCCAGCAGTCCACTAGCGGGAGTTAGGGAGACCCAGTACTTC,CASSPLAGVRETQYF
TRBV7-8,-,TRBJ2-7,TRBD1,TGTGCCAGCAGCCCCAGGACAGGAACCTACGAGCAGTACTTC,CASSPRTGTYEQYF
TRBV29-1,-,TRBJ1-1,-,TGCAGCGTGGCGGGACCCGGAGGTGGAACTGAAGCTTTCTTT,CSVAGPGGGTEAFF
TRBV5-1,once,TRBJ2-1,TRBD2,TGCGCCAGCAGCCTGGGACTAGCGGGTTACAATGAGCAGTTCTTC,CASSLGLAGYNEQFF
TRBV4-3,-,TRBJ2-1,-,TGCGCCAGCAGCCAAGATCGGACTACAGGAGAGCAGTTCTTC,CASSQDRTTGEQFF
TRBV27,-,TRBJ2-1,TRBD2,TGTGCCAGCAGTTTAGAGCGGGAGGGGAATGAGCAGTTCTTC,CASSLEREGNEQFF
TRBV4-3,-,TRBJ2-3,TRBD1,TGCGCCAGCAGCCTTTCCCCTACAGGGGGCGGCGCAGATACGCAGTATTTT,CASSLSPTGGGADTQYF
TRBV2,-,TRBJ1-5,-,TGTGCCAGCAAGCAAGACTCGGGTGGCAATCAGCCCCAGCATTTT,CASKQDSGGNQPQHF
TRBV23-1,-,TRBJ2-5,-,TGCGCCAGCAGTTATCAAGAGACCCAGTACTTC,CASSYQETQYF